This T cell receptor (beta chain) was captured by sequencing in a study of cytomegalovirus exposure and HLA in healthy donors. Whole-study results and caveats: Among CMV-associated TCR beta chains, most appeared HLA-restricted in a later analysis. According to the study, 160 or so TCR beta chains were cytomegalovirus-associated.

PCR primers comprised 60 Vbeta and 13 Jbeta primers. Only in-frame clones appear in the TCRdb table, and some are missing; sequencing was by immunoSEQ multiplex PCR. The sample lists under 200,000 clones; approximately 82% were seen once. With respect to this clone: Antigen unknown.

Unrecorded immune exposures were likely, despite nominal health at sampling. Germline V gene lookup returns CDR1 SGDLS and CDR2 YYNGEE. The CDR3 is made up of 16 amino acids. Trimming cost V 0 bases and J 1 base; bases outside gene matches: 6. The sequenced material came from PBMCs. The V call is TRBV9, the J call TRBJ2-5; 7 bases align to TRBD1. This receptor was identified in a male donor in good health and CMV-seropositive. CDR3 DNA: TGTGCCAGCAGCGTAGGGACAGGAGCGTCCCAAGAGACCCAGTACTTC. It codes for CASSVGTGASQETQYF.